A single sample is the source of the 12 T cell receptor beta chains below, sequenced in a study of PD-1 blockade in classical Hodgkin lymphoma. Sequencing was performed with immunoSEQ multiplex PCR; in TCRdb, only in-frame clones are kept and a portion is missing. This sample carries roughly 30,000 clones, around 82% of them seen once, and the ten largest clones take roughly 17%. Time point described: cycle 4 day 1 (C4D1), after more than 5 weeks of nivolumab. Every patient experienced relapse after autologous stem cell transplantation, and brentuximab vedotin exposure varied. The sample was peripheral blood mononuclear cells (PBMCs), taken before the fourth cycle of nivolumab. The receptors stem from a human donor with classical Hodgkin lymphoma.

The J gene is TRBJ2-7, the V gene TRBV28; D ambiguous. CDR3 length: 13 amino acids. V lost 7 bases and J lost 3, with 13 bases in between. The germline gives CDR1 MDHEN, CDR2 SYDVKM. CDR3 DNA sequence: TGTGCCAGCACCCCAGGCCAGCACTACGAGCAGTACTTC. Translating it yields CASTPGQHYEQYF.

The CDR3 DNA is TGTGCCACCAGCAGGACGACAGGGGAAATCGCTGAGCAGTTCTTC. It specifies CATSRTTGEIAEQFF. The rearrangement links TRBV15 to TRBJ2-1; 8 bases are a match to TRBD1. The CDR3 length is 15 residues. Unmatched junction bases numbered 10, after V lost 3 bases and J lost 9 bases. Germline V gene data show CDR1 as LNHNV and CDR2 as YYDKDF (reference sequence). The whole variable domain, remainder taken from reference TRBV15 and TRBJ2-1, is DAMVIQNPRYQVTQFGKPVTLSCSQTLNHNVMYWYQQKSSQAPKLLFHYYDKDFNNEADTPDNFQSRRPNTSFCFLDIRSPGLGDTAMYLCATSRTTGEIAEQFFGPGTRLTVL.

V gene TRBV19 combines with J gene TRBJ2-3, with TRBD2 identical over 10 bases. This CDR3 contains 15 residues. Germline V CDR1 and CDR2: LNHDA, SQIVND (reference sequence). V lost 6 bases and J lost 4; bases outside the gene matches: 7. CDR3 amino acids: CASSLSGRMPDTQYF. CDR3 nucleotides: TGTGCCAGTAGCCTTAGCGGGAGGATGCCAGATACGCAGTATTTT.

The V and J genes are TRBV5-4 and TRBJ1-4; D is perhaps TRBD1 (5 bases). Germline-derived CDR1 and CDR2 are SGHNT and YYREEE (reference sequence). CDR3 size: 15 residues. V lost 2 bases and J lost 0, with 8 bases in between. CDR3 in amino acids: CASSFQGATNEKLFF. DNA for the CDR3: TGTGCCAGCAGCTTTCAGGGAGCAACTAATGAAAAACTGTTTTTT.

CDR3 DNA: TGTGCCAGCAGTCCCCCATTTGGGGGGAGGGGAGCTGGGGCCAACGTCCTGACTTTC. Amino acids: CASSPPFGGRGAGANVLTF. The genes are TRBV28 and TRBJ2-6, with 7 bases lining up with TRBD2. From germline, CDR1 is MDHEN and CDR2 SYDVKM. J gave up 2 bases and V 5 bases, and 15 bases lay outside the gene matches. This CDR3 has 19 amino acids.

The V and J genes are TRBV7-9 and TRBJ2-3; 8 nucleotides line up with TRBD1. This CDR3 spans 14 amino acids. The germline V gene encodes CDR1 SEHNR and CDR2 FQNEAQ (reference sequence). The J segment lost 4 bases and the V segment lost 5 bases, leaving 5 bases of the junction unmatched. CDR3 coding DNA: TGTGCCAGCAGCCTACAGGGGGACGCAGATACGCAGTATTTT. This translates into CASSLQGDADTQYF.

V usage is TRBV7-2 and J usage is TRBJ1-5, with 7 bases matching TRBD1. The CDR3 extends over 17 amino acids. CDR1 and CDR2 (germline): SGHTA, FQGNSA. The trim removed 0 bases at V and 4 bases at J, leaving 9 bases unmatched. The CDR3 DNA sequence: TGTGCCAGCAGCTTAGCGGGGGGCAGGGGGAGGAATCAGCCCCAGCATTTT. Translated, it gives CASSLAGGRGRNQPQHF.

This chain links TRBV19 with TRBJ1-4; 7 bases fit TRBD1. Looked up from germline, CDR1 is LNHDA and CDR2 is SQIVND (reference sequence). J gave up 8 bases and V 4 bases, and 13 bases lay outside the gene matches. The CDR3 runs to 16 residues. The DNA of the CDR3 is TGTGCCAGTAGTAACGCCCCGGGACAGCGAACCGAAAAACTGTTTTTT. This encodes CASSNAPGQRTEKLFF.

For the CDR3, the DNA is TGCGCCAGCAGCCAGAGACAGGGGACCTATGGCTACACCTTC. Residues: CASSQRQGTYGYTF. The chain links TRBV4-3 to TRBJ1-2, with 8 bases fitting TRBD1. The CDR3 covers 14 residues. J lost 4 bases, V lost 3 bases, and 4 bases had no gene match. Germline V gene sequence: CDR1 LGHNA, CDR2 YSLEER.

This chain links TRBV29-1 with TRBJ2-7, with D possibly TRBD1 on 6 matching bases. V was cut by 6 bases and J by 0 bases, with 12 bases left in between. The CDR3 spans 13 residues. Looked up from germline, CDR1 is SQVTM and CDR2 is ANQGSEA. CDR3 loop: CSVVRDNSYEQYF. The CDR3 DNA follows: TGCAGCGTCGTAAGGGACAACTCCTACGAGCAGTACTTC.

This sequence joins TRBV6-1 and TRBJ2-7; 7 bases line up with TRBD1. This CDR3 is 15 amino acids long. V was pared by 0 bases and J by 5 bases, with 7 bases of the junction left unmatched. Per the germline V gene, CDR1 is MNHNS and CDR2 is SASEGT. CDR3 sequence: CASSEAFRGSHEQYV. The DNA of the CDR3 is TGTGCCAGCAGTGAAGCTTTCAGGGGGTCCCACGAGCAGTACGTC.

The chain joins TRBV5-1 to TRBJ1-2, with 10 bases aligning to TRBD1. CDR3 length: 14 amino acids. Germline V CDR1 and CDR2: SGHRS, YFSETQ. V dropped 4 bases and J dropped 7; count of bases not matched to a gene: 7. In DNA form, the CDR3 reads TGCGCCAGCAGCCTTGGGGACAGGGGATTTGGCTACACCTTC. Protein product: CASSLGDRGFGYTF.